The 5 T cell receptor beta chains presented below share a single source sample, sequenced in a study of blood T cell repertoires in COVID-19. Using immunoSEQ multiplex PCR, the repertoire was profiled, and TCRdb retains in-frame clones only, with some absent. Counted here are fewer than 500,000 clones, around 87% occurring once; the ten biggest clones make up 1% to 1.5%. The specimen sequenced was PBMCs or T cells enriched from blood (not recorded which). Receptors originate from a man younger than 45 who had recovered from COVID-19.

This clone was counted a single time. The rearrangement uses TRBV19 and TRBJ2-7; 11 bases agree with TRBD1. After removal of 3 bases from V and 7 bases from J, the junction contained 5 bases not matched to a gene. The CDR3 loop spans 14 amino acids. Germline V gene lookup returns CDR1 LNHDA and CDR2 SQIVND (reference sequence). The CDR3 DNA reads TGTGCCAGTAGTATGGACAGGGGGCAGGAAGAGCAGTACTTC. This encodes CASSMDRGQEEQYF.

The CDR3 sequence: CASSPGTASGNTIYF. The DNA for the CDR3 is TGCGCCAGCAGCCCCGGGACAGCCTCTGGAAACACCATATATTTT. The rearrangement uses TRBV5-1 and TRBJ1-3; 7 bases line up with TRBD1. This CDR3 contains 15 residues. CDR1 and CDR2 (germline): SGHRS, YFSETQ. The V and J ends lost 4 bases and 0 bases, in that order; junction bases with no gene match: 4. The entire variable domain, with the rest obtained from reference TRBV5-1 and TRBJ1-3, is as follows: KAGVTQTPRYLIKTRGQQVTLSCSPISGHRSVSWYQQTPGQGLQFLFEYFSETQRNKGNFPGRFSGRQFSNSRSEMNVSTLELGDSALYLCASSPGTASGNTIYFGEGSWLTVV.

This clone was counted a single time. The V gene is TRBV2, the J gene TRBJ1-4, with D perhaps matching TRBD1 (6 bases). V gave up 6 bases and J gave up 11 bases, with 13 bases separating them. Germline V gene lookup returns CDR1 SNHLY and CDR2 FYNNEI. CDR3 length: 12 amino acids. CDR3 nucleotide sequence: TGTGCCAGCAGCTTAACAGGGTGGAAACTGTTTTTT. Amino acid sequence: CASSLTGWKLFF.

The V and J genes are TRBV7-8 and TRBJ1-1; D unresolved. The V and J ends lost 5 bases and 0 bases respectively, with 7 bases between them. The V gene's germline CDR1 is SGHVS and CDR2 FQNEAQ. The CDR3 length is 13 residues. CDR3 sequence: CASSPEMNTEAFF. The CDR3 bases are TGTGCCAGCAGCCCCGAGATGAACACTGAAGCTTTCTTT.

The chain recombines TRBV13 with TRBJ2-3; 7 bases are shared with TRBD2. This CDR3 is 14 amino acids long. Germline CDR1 is PRHDT and CDR2 is FYEKMQ (reference sequence). V shed 5 bases and J 2 bases; nucleotides not matched to a gene: 4. The CDR3 sequence: CASSARGDTDTQYF. In DNA, the CDR3 is TGTGCCAGCAGCGCCCGGGGGGACACAGATACGCAGTATTTT.